The 19 T cell receptor beta chains below were found in one sample sequenced in a study of cytomegalovirus exposure and HLA in healthy donors. The protocol was immunoSEQ multiplex PCR, while the TCRdb copy is restricted to in-frame clones and leaves out a portion. The repertoire holds roughly 190,000 clones, with roughly 83% as singletons. The specimen was PBMCs. Receptors were obtained from a woman aged 18-29 years in good health and CMV-seronegative.

The chain links TRBV6-1 to TRBJ2-5; TRBD2 agrees at 12 bases. With 4 bases clipped from V and 0 bases from J, the junction kept 0 bases outside the gene matches. The CDR3 totals 15 residues. CDR1 and CDR2 from the germline V gene are MNHNS and SASEGT. CDR3 amino acids: CASSGLAGDQETQYF. CDR3 nucleotide sequence: TGTGCCAGCAGTGGACTAGCGGGAGACCAAGAGACCCAGTACTTC.

The chain joins TRBV5-4 to TRBJ2-7, with 7 bases identical to TRBD1. Germline V gene sequence: CDR1 SGHNT, CDR2 YYREEE (reference sequence). V gave up 0 bases and J gave up 1 base; unmatched junction bases: 1. The CDR3 has 14 residues. Here the CDR3 reads CASSLAGQSYEQYF. In nucleotides, the CDR3 is TGTGCCAGCAGCTTGGCGGGACAGTCCTACGAGCAGTACTTC.

This sequence joins TRBV27 and TRBJ2-1; no clear D. V lost 4 bases and J 0 bases, leaving 13 bases between the germline ends. The CDR3 runs 16 residues. Per the germline V gene, CDR1 is MNHEY and CDR2 is SMNVEV (reference sequence). The CDR3, as DNA: TGTGCCAGCAGTTATCAAGCGTTCAGCTCCTACAATGAGCAGTTCTTC. Its protein is CASSYQAFSSYNEQFF.

The chain has TRBV5-6 and TRBJ1-4, with 7 bases identical to TRBD1. This CDR3 region has 14 residues. The V gene end was trimmed by 4 bases and the J gene end by 5 bases; junction bases not matched to a gene: 5. Per germline, CDR1 SGHDT and CDR2 YYEEEE. The CDR3 DNA follows: TGTGCCAGCAGCCGGGGGACAGCAAATGAAAAACTGTTTTTT. Protein sequence: CASSRGTANEKLFF.

The chain couples TRBV6-1 to TRBJ1-2, with D possibly matching TRBD1 (6 bases). Trimming removed 6 bases from V and 0 bases from J, with 8 bases in between. Germline V lookup: CDR1 MNHNS, CDR2 SASEGT. This CDR3 is built from 13 residues. The CDR3 region is CASSGQSNYGYTF. In DNA, the CDR3 is TGTGCCAGCAGCGGACAGTCTAACTATGGCTACACCTTC.

The genes are TRBV5-1 and TRBJ2-5, with D unresolved. The CDR3 totals 15 residues. Germline V gives CDR1 SGHRS, CDR2 YFSETQ. With 0 bases removed from V and 0 bases from J, the gap between germline ends came to 9 bases. The CDR3 nucleotides read TGCGCCAGCAGCTTGGCCGGTACAGACCAAGAGACCCAGTACTTC. Translating it yields CASSLAGTDQETQYF.

At least ten counts were recorded for this clone. The rearrangement links TRBV4-1 to TRBJ1-2; the D is unclear. V gave up 0 bases and J gave up 4 bases, with 9 bases separating them. The CDR3 has 14 amino acids. Per the germline V gene, CDR1 is MGHRA and CDR2 is YSYEKL. This CDR3 reads CASSQDQVAYGYTF. In DNA, the CDR3 is TGCGCCAGCAGCCAAGATCAGGTGGCCTATGGCTACACCTTC.

The V and J genes are TRBV6-6 and TRBJ2-7; 9 bases match TRBD2. This CDR3 comprises 12 residues. The V segment lost 6 bases and the J segment 5 bases; nucleotides outside the gene matches: 2. CDR1 and CDR2 from the germline V gene are MNHNY and SVGAGI (reference sequence). Written as DNA, the CDR3 is TGTGCCAGCAGAGCGGGGGGTGACGAGCAGTACTTC. Translated: CASRAGGDEQYF.

V and J are TRBV5-1 and TRBJ2-3, with D unclear. CDR3 length equals 15 residues. The germline CDR1 and CDR2 sequences are SGHRS and YFSETQ. Trimming removed 0 bases from V and 4 bases from J, with 12 bases in between. The CDR3 nucleotides read TGCGCCAGCAGCTTGGGTAGTCCGACTGCAGATACGCAGTATTTT. It translates to CASSLGSPTADTQYF.

This chain links TRBV4-1 with TRBJ2-5; 12 bases line up with TRBD2. The V gene's germline CDR1 is MGHRA and CDR2 YSYEKL. V lost 6 bases to trimming and J lost 0 bases; unmatched junction nucleotides: 8. The CDR3 runs to 17 residues. Here the CDR3 DNA reads TGCGCCAGCAGTATGGAGGGACTAGCGGGCCACCAAGAGACCCAGTACTTC. Its translation: CASSMEGLAGHQETQYF.

V and J are TRBV19 and TRBJ1-5; the D gene is possibly TRBD1 (5 bases). There are 15 residues in the CDR3. The germline gives CDR1 LNHDA, CDR2 SQIVND (reference sequence). The V and J ends lost 5 bases and 2 bases respectively, with 13 bases between them. CDR3 bases: TGTGCCAGTAGTGCCGGGGGAGGTGGCAATCAGCCCCAGCATTTT. Amino acid sequence: CASSAGGGGNQPQHF.

The chain joins TRBV18 to TRBJ2-2, with D possibly being TRBD1 (6 bases). Germline lookup yields CDR1 KGHSH and CDR2 LQKENI. This CDR3 spans 16 amino acids. The V end was cut by 3 bases, the J end by 1 base, with 12 bases between. The CDR3: CASSPGARENTGELFF. The CDR3 region has the DNA TGTGCCAGCTCACCGGGGGCCAGGGAGAACACCGGGGAGCTGTTTTTT.

The J gene is TRBJ2-7, the V gene TRBV21-1; the table's D call of TRBD2 was not tested on the DNA. TRBV21-1 is tagged as a pseudogene. The CDR3 sequence is 17 residues long. The CDR3 DNA reads TGTGCCAGCAGCAAAAAGGACTTGACCTGGTGGGGCTACGAGCAGTACTTC. Protein sequence: CASSKKDLTWWGYEQYF.

The chain carries TRBV6-1 and TRBJ1-4; 11 bases map to TRBD1. The CDR3 has 15 amino acids. V gave up 6 bases and J gave up 10 bases; unmatched junction bases: 10. Per the germline V gene, CDR1 is MNHNS and CDR2 is SASEGT. The CDR3 region has the DNA TGTGCCAGCAGGGCCGGGACAGGGGGAGGCGTAAAACTGTTTTTT. This encodes CASRAGTGGGVKLFF.

The chain joins TRBV7-9 to TRBJ2-3; D perhaps matches TRBD1 (5 bases). Trimming stripped 4 bases from V and 2 bases from J, with 10 bases between. The germline V gene encodes CDR1 SEHNR and CDR2 FQNEAQ (reference sequence). The CDR3 has 14 amino acids. The CDR3 protein is CASSYRRSTDTQYF. In DNA, the CDR3 is TGTGCCAGCAGCTACAGGCGATCCACAGATACGCAGTATTTT.

This chain uses TRBV10-3 with TRBJ2-2, with 7 bases matching TRBD1. V shed 6 bases and J 7 bases; nucleotides not matched to a gene: 5. The germline CDR1 and CDR2 sequences are ENHRY and SYGVKD. The CDR3 spans 13 residues. The CDR3 sequence: CAISGTEGGELFF. Here the CDR3 DNA reads TGTGCCATCAGCGGGACAGAAGGCGGGGAGCTGTTTTTT.

This clone was seen a few times. This rearrangement joins TRBV7-9 to TRBJ2-7; 8 bases align to TRBD2. Trimming removed 2 bases from V and 5 bases from J; junction bases left unmatched: 8. In germline, CDR1 is SEHNR, CDR2 FQNEAQ (reference sequence). This CDR3 is built from 15 residues. The CDR3 DNA sequence: TGTGCCAGCAGCTTACCGGGCGGGAGGTTTGACGAGCAGTACTTC. Translation: CASSLPGGRFDEQYF.

This chain uses TRBV19 with TRBJ2-1; 10 bases align to TRBD2. Germline trimming cut 7 bases from V and 0 bases from J; bases unmatched to any gene: 9. CDR3 size: 17 residues. The germline V gene encodes CDR1 LNHDA and CDR2 SQIVND (reference sequence). The DNA of the CDR3 is TGTGCCAGTACCAGCAGTAGCGGGGGGAGCTCCTACAATGAGCAGTTCTTC. This translates into CASTSSSGGSSYNEQFF.

This clone was counted a few times. The CDR3 sequence: CATSRTVEMNTEAFF. The CDR3 DNA sequence: TGTGCCACCTCTAGGACAGTTGAGATGAACACTGAAGCTTTCTTT. The chain joins TRBV15 to TRBJ1-1; possible D gene TRBD1, 6 bases. Trimming pared 8 bases from V and 0 bases from J, leaving 16 bases between. This CDR3 is 15 amino acids long. From germline, CDR1 is LNHNV and CDR2 YYDKDF (reference sequence).